Following are 27 T cell receptor beta chains from one sample sequenced in a study of regulatory T cells in long-lasting Graves disease. Indicated time point: newly diagnosed GD, antithyroid drugs for less than 3 months. There was RNA extracted from PBMCs, and the TCR library was made from it. Through Arm-PCR of CDR3 regions and iRepertoire HTBI primers, TCR beta libraries were built. TCRdb used MiXCR to reprocess the multiplex PCR reads, holding one entry per CDR3 protein. The data hold 300,000 to 400,000 distinct CDR3 sequences, with approximately 16% observed a single time. This same sample was also part of a study on T cells in Graves' hyperthyroidism and ophthalmopathy.

Sequenced material: peripheral blood mononuclear cells (PBMCs), taken at new diagnosis, from a patient treated with antithyroid drugs. The receptors originated from a man aged 40-49 years with Graves disease.

The V call is TRBV3-1, the J call TRBJ1-1, with D unclear. Germline CDR1 and CDR2: LGHDT and YNNKEL (reference sequence). The CDR3 is 15 residues long. V lost 1 base and J lost 4, with 13 bases in between. The CDR3 DNA reads as TGTGCCAGCAGCCAAGGGTCGGGAGGGAGCACTGAAGCTTTCTTT. Translation gives CASSQGSGGSTEAFF.

The chain recombines TRBV24-1 with TRBJ2-7; D may correspond to TRBD1 or TRBD2 (5 bases each). Germline values: CDR1 KGHDR, CDR2 SFDVKD. Trimming removed 4 bases from V and 3 bases from J, with 12 bases in between. This CDR3 has 14 residues. Here the CDR3 reads CATSDFGGIYEQYF. As DNA, the CDR3 is TGTGCCACCAGTGACTTTGGGGGTATCTACGAGCAGTACTTC.

This clonotype appeared many times. This chain uses TRBV6-1 with TRBJ1-3; D is perhaps TRBD1 (5 bases). Germline CDR1 MNHNS, CDR2 SASEGT. This CDR3 is 14 amino acids long. Trimming took off 6 bases at V and 0 bases at J, with 9 bases between the two ends. In DNA, the CDR3 is TGTGCCAGCAGGGTGGACAACTCTGGAAACACCATATATTTT. Translated: CASRVDNSGNTIYF.

This clonotype was found a few times. The rearrangement links TRBV29-1 to TRBJ2-7, with 7 bases lining up with TRBD1. The CDR3 sequence is 13 residues long. V shed 6 bases and J 1 base; nucleotides not matched to a gene: 6. Germline CDR1 is SQVTM and CDR2 is ANQGSEA. CDR3 nucleotides: TGCAGCGTCGCCGGGACAGAGTCCTACGAGCAGTACTTC. Its protein is CSVAGTESYEQYF.

Points on this clonotype: This may come from a read error, since a much larger clone is one base off. The chain's CDR3 is CAASDPSGEASSSTDTQYF. CDR3 nucleotide sequence: TGTGCCGCCAGTGATCCTAGCGGGGAGGCCTCCTCTAGCACAGATACGCAGTATTTT. The chain joins TRBV24-1 to TRBJ2-3; 9 nucleotides match TRBD2. The CDR3 has 19 amino acids. Germline CDR1 reads KGHDR; CDR2 reads SFDVKD.

This clonotype was seen more than once but under ten times. The CDR3 loop reads CAWSVRLAGGYTF. The CDR3 coding sequence is TGTGCCTGGAGTGTAAGGCTGGCGGGTGGCTACACCTTC. V is TRBV30 and J is TRBJ1-2; D is ambiguous. Looked up from germline, CDR1 is GTSNPN and CDR2 is SVGIG (reference sequence). There are 13 residues in the CDR3. V gave up 0 bases and J gave up 7 bases, with 12 bases separating them.

Many counts were recorded for this clonotype. This rearrangement joins TRBV24-1 to TRBJ1-2, with D unclear. CDR1 and CDR2 from the germline V gene are KGHDR and SFDVKD. The CDR3 extends over 11 amino acids. V was trimmed by 4 bases and J by 3 bases, leaving 2 bases between them. CDR3 region: CATSEDYGYTF. CDR3 DNA sequence: TGTGCCACCAGTGAAGACTATGGCTACACCTTC.

This rearrangement joins TRBV28 to TRBJ2-4; 10 nucleotides align to TRBD1. V lost 2 bases and J lost 1; bases outside the gene matches: 14. This CDR3 contains 20 residues. Germline CDR1 MDHEN, CDR2 SYDVKM. The CDR3 region has the DNA TGTGCCAGCAGTTTACTTCCAGGGACAGGGGCGGATTCGGCCAAAAACATTCAGTACTTC. This encodes CASSLLPGTGADSAKNIQYF. Full variable domain (rest looked up from reference TRBV28 and TRBJ2-4): DVKVTQSSRYLVKRTGEKVFLECVQDMDHENMFWYRQDPGLGLRLIYFSYDVKMKEKGDIPEGYSVSREKKERFSLILESASTNQTSMYLCASSLLPGTGADSAKNIQYFGAGTRLSVL.

This clonotype was recorded many times. This chain links TRBV28 with TRBJ1-3; D is ambiguous. V lost 2 bases and J 4 bases, leaving 15 bases between the germline ends. Per germline, CDR1 MDHEN and CDR2 SYDVKM. CDR3 length equals 16 residues. In nucleotides, the CDR3 is TGTGCCAGCAGTTTAAGGGCGGGGAGTGCGGGAAACACCATATATTTT. Protein product: CASSLRAGSAGNTIYF.

Concerning this clonotype: A much bigger clone sits one base away, suggesting this may be a read error. This rearrangement joins TRBV28 to TRBJ2-1; D possibly corresponds to TRBD1 (6 bases). The V end was cut by 7 bases, the J end by 10 bases, with 20 bases between. CDR1 is MDHEN and CDR2 is SYDVKM in the germline V gene. CDR3 length: 14 amino acids. CDR3 in amino acids: CASNPLTGFYEQFF. CDR3 bases: TGTGCCAGCAACCCTCTCACAGGGTTCTACGAGCAGTTCTTC.

V gene TRBV20-1 combines with J gene TRBJ2-7, with 7 bases that match TRBD2. V lost 5 bases, J lost 1 base, and 11 bases stayed unmatched. CDR1 and CDR2 from the germline V gene are DFQATT and SNEGSKA (reference sequence). This CDR3 region has 15 residues. CDR3 residues: CSADLPGGGSYEQYF. In DNA form, the CDR3 reads TGCAGTGCTGACTTGCCGGGGGGTGGGTCCTACGAGCAGTACTTC.

The chain is built from TRBV28 and TRBJ1-1; D gene ambiguous. CDR3 length: 13 residues. From germline, CDR1 is MDHEN and CDR2 SYDVKM. V lost 6 bases to trimming and J lost 7 bases, with 15 bases between them. The CDR3 bases are TGTGCCAGCAGCATAGGGCAAGTTGTTGAAGCTTTCTTT. Residues: CASSIGQVVEAFF.

This clonotype has only a few counts. This chain uses TRBV20-1 with TRBJ2-1; 15 bases map to TRBD2. Germline CDR1 reads DFQATT; CDR2 reads SNEGSKA (reference sequence). The V segment lost 6 bases and the J segment 7 bases; nucleotides outside the gene matches: 7. There are 15 residues in the CDR3. The CDR3 loop is CSAPGLAGGRNEQFF. CDR3 nucleotide sequence: TGCAGTGCCCCGGGACTAGCGGGGGGCAGGAATGAGCAGTTCTTC.

This clonotype was detected many times. The V call is TRBV28, the J call TRBJ1-1, with 7 bases lining up with TRBD1. Germline trimming cut 6 bases from V and 10 bases from J; bases unmatched to any gene: 5. From germline, CDR1 is MDHEN and CDR2 SYDVKM. The CDR3 has 11 amino acids. The CDR3 is CASRLDRAAFF. CDR3 in DNA: TGTGCCAGCAGACTCGACAGGGCAGCTTTCTTT.

This clonotype was seen ten or more times. This chain joins TRBV9 and TRBJ1-5; no reliable D call. The CDR3 is made up of 14 amino acids. V was shortened by 2 bases and J by 0 bases, with 6 bases between the two germline ends. Germline V lookup: CDR1 SGDLS, CDR2 YYNGEE. The CDR3 sequence: CASSVGSSNQPQHF. CDR3 nucleotides: TGTGCCAGCAGCGTGGGCAGTAGCAATCAGCCCCAGCATTTT.

The chain recombines TRBV10-2 with TRBJ2-3; possibly TRBD2 for D (6 bases). The CDR3 is made up of 16 amino acids. Germline CDR1 is WSHSY and CDR2 is SAAADI. Between the trimmed V and J ends, which lost 0 bases and 5 bases, there was a span of 15 bases. The DNA for the CDR3 is TGCGCCAGCAGTGAGTCTGGCGGGGTGAATGGAGATACGCAGTATTTT. It yields the protein CASSESGGVNGDTQYF.

This clonotype was recorded at least ten times. The CDR3 bases are TGCGCCAGCAGCTTGCCTGGACGGATCCAGACCCAGTACTTC. It encodes CASSLPGRIQTQYF. This rearrangement joins TRBV5-1 to TRBJ2-5; D ambiguous. The CDR3 has 14 amino acids. V gave up 1 base and J gave up 6 bases, with 13 bases separating them. Germline CDR1 SGHRS, CDR2 YFSETQ. The variable domain in full, completed from reference TRBV5-1 and TRBJ2-5, reads KAGVTQTPRYLIKTRGQQVTLSCSPISGHRSVSWYQQTPGQGLQFLFEYFSETQRNKGNFPGRFSGRQFSNSRSEMNVSTLELGDSALYLCASSLPGRIQTQYFGPGTRLLVL.

The sample holds a few counts of this clonotype. This rearrangement joins TRBV28 to TRBJ2-2, with D possibly TRBD1 on 6 matching bases. The CDR3 contains 15 residues. Germline V CDR1 and CDR2: MDHEN, SYDVKM. Deletions cut 6 bases from V and 6 bases from J, with 17 bases between. The CDR3: CASSTRTDGAGELFF. CDR3 coding DNA: TGTGCCAGCAGCACTCGGACAGATGGAGCCGGGGAGCTGTTTTTT. Variable domain in full (rest from reference TRBV28 and TRBJ2-2): DVKVTQSSRYLVKRTGEKVFLECVQDMDHENMFWYRQDPGLGLRLIYFSYDVKMKEKGDIPEGYSVSREKKERFSLILESASTNQTSMYLCASSTRTDGAGELFFGEGSRLTVL.

This clonotype was recorded a few times. The V gene is TRBV10-3, the J gene TRBJ2-3, with 9 bases that match TRBD2. V lost 0 bases, J lost 10 bases, and 2 bases stayed unmatched. This CDR3 contains 13 residues. Germline CDR1 and CDR2: ENHRY and SYGVKD. CDR3 bases: TGTGCCATCAGTGAGTCGCGGGGGGGCGCGCAGTATTTT. Its translation: CAISESRGGAQYF.

This clonotype has ten or more counts. The CDR3 loop reads CSARLQGARNTEAFF. CDR3 nucleotide sequence: TGCAGTGCTAGACTTCAGGGGGCACGGAACACTGAAGCTTTCTTT. The chain is built from TRBV20-1 and TRBJ1-1; the match to TRBD1 covers 8 bases. CDR1 and CDR2 from the germline V gene are DFQATT and SNEGSKA (reference sequence). With 2 bases clipped from V and 1 base from J, the junction kept 6 bases outside the gene matches. This CDR3 has 15 amino acids.

This clonotype has at least ten counts. The rearrangement links TRBV27 to TRBJ2-7, with 10 bases matching TRBD1. V dropped 3 bases and J dropped 5; count of bases not matched to a gene: 7. In germline, CDR1 is MNHEY, CDR2 SMNVEV (reference sequence). The CDR3 is 15 residues long. Here the CDR3 reads CASSFMGTGAHEQYF. For the CDR3, the DNA is TGTGCCAGCAGTTTCATGGGGACAGGGGCCCACGAGCAGTACTTC.

This clonotype was recorded at least ten times. This chain joins TRBV20-1 and TRBJ2-3; no reliable D call. V was shortened by 2 bases and J by 1 base, with 16 bases between the two germline ends. CDR1 and CDR2 (germline): DFQATT, SNEGSKA (reference sequence). The CDR3 totals 16 residues. CDR3 DNA sequence: TGCAGTGCTAGAACACTTAGGCTAGGGCGCACAGATACGCAGTATTTT. Translating gives CSARTLRLGRTDTQYF.

The chain joins TRBV4-2 to TRBJ2-1; TRBD2 matches 10 bases. J lost 7 bases, V lost 5 bases, and 8 bases had no gene match. The germline V gene encodes CDR1 LGHNA and CDR2 YNFKEQ. The CDR3 contains 15 residues. Written as DNA, the CDR3 is TGTGCCAGCAGCTCCCTAGCGGGGGCGGGGAATGAGCAGTTCTTC. Encoded protein: CASSSLAGAGNEQFF.

This clonotype came up many times. This chain connects TRBV28 to TRBJ2-4; D not certain. Trimming removed 1 base from V and 0 bases from J, with 10 bases in between. The CDR3 sequence is 16 residues long. Germline CDR1 reads MDHEN; CDR2 reads SYDVKM. This chain's CDR3 is CASSLFLTLAKNIQYF. For the CDR3, the DNA is TGTGCCAGCAGTTTATTCCTTACACTAGCCAAAAACATTCAGTACTTC. The entire variable domain, with the rest obtained from reference TRBV28 and TRBJ2-4, is as follows: DVKVTQSSRYLVKRTGEKVFLECVQDMDHENMFWYRQDPGLGLRLIYFSYDVKMKEKGDIPEGYSVSREKKERFSLILESASTNQTSMYLCASSLFLTLAKNIQYFGAGTRLSVL.

The table lists this clonotype with many counts. The chain combines TRBV3-1 with TRBJ1-2, with TRBD1 identical over 7 bases. In germline, CDR1 is LGHDT, CDR2 YNNKEL (reference sequence). This CDR3 has 14 residues. Germline trimming cut 2 bases from V and 2 bases from J; bases unmatched to any gene: 2. The CDR3 protein is CASSQYRGNYGYTF. The CDR3 region has the DNA TGTGCCAGCAGCCAATACAGGGGAAACTATGGCTACACCTTC.

This clonotype was seen ten or more times. The chain links TRBV10-3 to TRBJ1-5; D is unclear. The CDR3 extends over 14 amino acids. V shed 4 bases and J shed 3 bases, with 10 bases lying between them. Germline V lookup: CDR1 ENHRY, CDR2 SYGVKD. The CDR3: CAISATAFNQPQHF. As DNA, the CDR3 is TGTGCCATCAGTGCTACAGCCTTCAATCAGCCCCAGCATTTT.

V and J are TRBV6-2 or TRBV6-3 and TRBJ2-2; D remains ambiguous. Trimming stripped 7 bases from V and 2 bases from J, with 14 bases between. Germline CDR1 and CDR2: MNHEY and SVGEGT. This CDR3 is built from 15 residues. Here the CDR3 DNA reads TGTGCCAGCATCTTTGCCGGACGTAACACCGGGGAGCTGTTTTTT. Its protein product is CASIFAGRNTGELFF.